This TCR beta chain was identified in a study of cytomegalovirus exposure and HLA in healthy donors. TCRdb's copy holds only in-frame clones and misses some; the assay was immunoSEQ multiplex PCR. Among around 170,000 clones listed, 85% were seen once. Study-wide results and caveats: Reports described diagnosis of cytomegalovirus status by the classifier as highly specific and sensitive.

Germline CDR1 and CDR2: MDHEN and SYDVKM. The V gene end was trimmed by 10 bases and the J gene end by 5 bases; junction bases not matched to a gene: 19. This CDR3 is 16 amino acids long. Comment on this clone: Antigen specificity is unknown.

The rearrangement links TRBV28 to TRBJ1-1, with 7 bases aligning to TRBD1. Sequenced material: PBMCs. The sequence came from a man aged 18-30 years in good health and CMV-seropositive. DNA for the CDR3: TGTGCCACTGAGGGGGGAAACAGGGGCCGTTTTACTGAAGCTTTCTTT. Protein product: CATEGGNRGRFTEAFF.